A selection of T cell receptor beta chains follows, all from one sample in a study of graft-versus-host responses after intestinal transplantation. For these receptors, no antigen is known. Libraries were prepared by immunoSEQ multiplex PCR; TCRdb keeps only in-frame clonotypes and omits some of them. This sample has some 48,000 clones; about 81% occur once, and the top ten carry about 0.42%. Sequencing was performed on unstimulated CD4+ T cells sorted from spleen or lymph node cells, taken before transplant. These receptor sequences come from a human donor who was the organ donor for an intestinal transplant. Each CDR3 is given with its conserved first and last residue. A D gene is named only where the DNA matches it firmly. Some rows mark clone size as missing; the rest say once, few, many or name a class of expanded clone.

D gene	clone size	V gene	J gene	CDR3 DNA	CDR3 protein
-	once	TRBV15	TRBJ2-2	TGTGCCACCAGCAGAGTGGATGCCGGGGAGCTGTTTTTT	CATSRVDAGELFF
TRBD1	-	TRBV6-5	TRBJ1-1	TGTGCCAGCAGCAACCGGGACAGGGGCATCGAAGCTTTCTTT	CASSNRDRGIEAFF
-	few	TRBV6-6	TRBJ1-2	TGTGCCAGCAGTTACCAATATGGCTACACCTTC	CASSYQYGYTF
-	-	TRBV7-2	TRBJ2-1	TGTGCCAGCAGCCTGACGACTAGTCATGAGCAGTTCTTC	CASSLTTSHEQFF
TRBD1	-	TRBV6-6	TRBJ2-7	TGTGCCAGCAGTGACAGGGGCCTCTCCTACGAGCAGTACTTC	CASSDRGLSYEQYF
TRBD1	-	TRBV11-2	TRBJ1-3	TGTGCCAGCAGCCGATTGACAGGGGGCTCTGGAAACACCATATATTTT	CASSRLTGGSGNTIYF
TRBD1	-	TRBV27	TRBJ2-5	TGTGCCAGCAGCCTAACTCACGGGACAGGGGGCGGATCGCTGGAGACCCAATACTTC	CASSLTHGTGGGSLETQYF
-	-	TRBV4-2	TRBJ2-1	TGTGCCAGCAGCCAAGAACTCAACAATGAGCAGTTCTTC	CASSQELNNEQFF
-	-	TRBV7-9	TRBJ2-7	TGTGCCAGCAGCGTAACCTACGAGCAGTACTTC	CASSVTYEQYF
-	-	TRBV5-1	TRBJ2-5	TGCGCCAGCAGCTTGGCCGCGGAGACCCAGTACTTC	CASSLAAETQYF
-	few	TRBV5-5	TRBJ2-5	TGTGCCAGCAGCTCGGCCCTTGGCGGGGCCCAAGAGACCCAGTACTTC	CASSSALGGAQETQYF
-	-	TRBV10-1	TRBJ2-7	TGCGCCAGCAGTGATTCGCCGGGCGGAAAGCTTCCCTACGAGCAGTACTTC	CASSDSPGGKLPYEQYF
-	-	TRBV10-1	TRBJ1-4	TGCGCCAGGGGGACAAAAAATGAAAAACTGTTTTTT	CARGTKNEKLFF
-	-	TRBV27	TRBJ1-1	TGTGCCAGCAGTGTCAACAGGTACACTGAAGCTTTCTTT	CASSVNRYTEAFF
TRBD2	few	TRBV18	TRBJ2-7	TGTGCCAGCTCACCACGGCGGGGGGTCTACGAGCAGTACTTC	CASSPRRGVYEQYF
TRBD2	-	TRBV6-6	TRBJ2-3	TGTGCCAGCAGTTACCCTACTAGCGGGAGCACAGATACGCAGTATTTT	CASSYPTSGSTDTQYF
-	-	TRBV29-1	TRBJ1-1	TGCAGCGTTGCGTCATCCACTGAAGCTTTCTTT	CSVASSTEAFF
-	-	TRBV6-1	TRBJ1-3	TGTGCCAGCAGTGAAGCGCTATTCGGCACCATATATTTT	CASSEALFGTIYF
-	-	TRBV11-2	TRBJ2-1	TGTGCCAGCAGCGCATACAATGAGCAGTTCTTC	CASSAYNEQFF
-	-	TRBV29-1	TRBJ2-3	TGCAGCGTTGAAGATGAACTCTCCGTGAATGGGGACACAGATACGCAGTATTTT	CSVEDELSVNGDTDTQYF
-	-	TRBV6-6	TRBJ2-7	TGTGCCAGCAGTATACAGGGACACGAGCAGTACTTC	CASSIQGHEQYF
TRBD2	-	TRBV7-2	TRBJ2-1	TGTGCCAGCAGCCCTAAGCGGGAGGGCCCGTTGAATGAGCAGTTCTTC	CASSPKREGPLNEQFF
-	-	TRBV11-2	TRBJ2-7	TGTGCCAGCAGCTTAGCAGGTCTAGCTGGATCCTACGAGCAGTACTTC	CASSLAGLAGSYEQYF
-	once	TRBV6-6	TRBJ2-1	TGTGCCAGCAGTTACTCGGGATGGAATGAGCAGTTCTTC	CASSYSGWNEQFF
-	-	TRBV7-2	TRBJ1-2	TGTGCCAGCAGCTCCTCAGAAGGGTGGGGCGGCTACACCTTC	CASSSSEGWGGYTF
-	-	TRBV7-2	TRBJ2-7	TGTGCCAGCAGCTTAATCGGGGGCTACGAGCAGTACTTC	CASSLIGGYEQYF
-	-	TRBV7-2	TRBJ2-7	TGTGCCAGCAGCTTAGCAGCCCCGTCCTACGAGCAGTACTTC	CASSLAAPSYEQYF
-	-	TRBV20-1	TRBJ2-7	TGCAGTGCCCCGAGCGCCTACGAGCAGTACTTC	CSAPSAYEQYF
-	-	TRBV6-5	TRBJ2-7	TGTGCCAGCAGTCTCAGGGTCTCCTACGAGCAGTACTTC	CASSLRVSYEQYF
-	-	TRBV7-9	TRBJ1-1	TGTGCCAGCAGCCCCCGGGGCACTGAAGCTTTCTTT	CASSPRGTEAFF
-	-	TRBV19	TRBJ1-5	TGTGCGCCGCACCCCCCGCGGACAGACGGGAACGATCAGCCCCAGCATTTT	CAPHPPRTDGNDQPQHF
-	-	TRBV10-1	TRBJ2-5	TGCGCCAGCAGTGAGTCGGTAAAAGAGACCCAGTACTTC	CASSESVKETQYF
-	-	TRBV6-5	TRBJ1-2	TGTGCCAGCAGTTACGGAAACTATGGCTACACCTTC	CASSYGNYGYTF
TRBD1	-	TRBV19	TRBJ1-2	TGTGCCAGTCGTACAGGGGGGAAAGGCTACACCTTC	CASRTGGKGYTF
-	-	TRBV6-1	TRBJ2-7	TGTGCCAGCAGACAAATCGAGCAGTACTTC	CASRQIEQYF
TRBD1	-	TRBV5-8	TRBJ1-5	TGTGCCAGCAGCTTGGGGGACAGGAGCAATCAGCCCCAGCATTTT	CASSLGDRSNQPQHF
TRBD2	-	TRBV7-6	TRBJ2-5	TGTGCCAGCAGGTCAGCGGGGGGGCCAGGGGAGACCCAGTACTTC	CASRSAGGPGETQYF
-	-	TRBV7-9	TRBJ1-1	TGTGCCAGCAGCTTAGTTACGGGGGCAGGAACTGAAGCTTTCTTT	CASSLVTGAGTEAFF
TRBD2	-	TRBV5-4	TRBJ2-6	TGTGCCAGCAGCCCCTCGTCTAGCGGGGGCCCCTCTGGGGCCAACGTCCTGACTTTC	CASSPSSSGGPSGANVLTF
-	-	TRBV9	TRBJ1-2	TGTGCCAGCAGCGTAGCAGAATTCTATGGCTACACCTTC	CASSVAEFYGYTF
TRBD1	-	TRBV5-6	TRBJ1-2	TGTGCCAGCAGCTTGGGGACAGGGGTTAATAACTATGGCTACACCTTC	CASSLGTGVNNYGYTF